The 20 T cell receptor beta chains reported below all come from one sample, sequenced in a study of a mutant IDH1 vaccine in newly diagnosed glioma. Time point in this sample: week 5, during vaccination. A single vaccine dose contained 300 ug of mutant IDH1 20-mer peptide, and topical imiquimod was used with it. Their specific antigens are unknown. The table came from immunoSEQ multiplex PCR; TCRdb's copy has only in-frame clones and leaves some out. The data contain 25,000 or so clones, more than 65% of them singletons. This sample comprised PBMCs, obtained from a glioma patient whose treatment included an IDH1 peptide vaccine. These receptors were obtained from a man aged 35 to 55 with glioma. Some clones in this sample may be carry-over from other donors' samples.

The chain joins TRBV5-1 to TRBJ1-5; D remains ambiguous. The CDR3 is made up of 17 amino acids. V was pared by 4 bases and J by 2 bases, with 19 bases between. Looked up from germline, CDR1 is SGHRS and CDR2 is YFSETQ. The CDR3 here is CASSHNRPDRGNQPQHF. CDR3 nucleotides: TGCGCCAGCAGCCACAATCGCCCCGACCGGGGCAATCAGCCCCAGCATTTT.

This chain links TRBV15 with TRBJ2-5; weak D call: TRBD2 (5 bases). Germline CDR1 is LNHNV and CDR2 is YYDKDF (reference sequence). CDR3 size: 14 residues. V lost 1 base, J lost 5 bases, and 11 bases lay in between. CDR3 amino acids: CATSRGVRGETQYF. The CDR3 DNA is TGTGCCACCAGCAGAGGGGTTCGGGGTGAGACCCAGTACTTC.

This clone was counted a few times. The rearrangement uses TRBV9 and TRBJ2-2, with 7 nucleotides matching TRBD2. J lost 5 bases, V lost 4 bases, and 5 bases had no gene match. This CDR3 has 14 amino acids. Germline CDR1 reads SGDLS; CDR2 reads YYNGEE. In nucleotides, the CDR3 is TGTGCCAGCAGCCCCCCAGCGGGAACCGGGGAGCTGTTTTTT. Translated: CASSPPAGTGELFF.

The chain's CDR3 is CASSLRGAQYEQYF. The CDR3 DNA sequence: TGTGCCAGCAGCCTTCGGGGGGCGCAGTACGAGCAGTACTTC. V gene TRBV11-3 combines with J gene TRBJ2-7, with D perhaps matching TRBD2 (7 bases). Germline V lookup: CDR1 SGHNT, CDR2 YENEEA. V was clipped by 5 bases and J by 4 bases, with 15 bases between them. The CDR3 totals 14 residues.

The CDR3 region is CASMKTGTTEAFF. CDR3 DNA sequence: TGTGCCAGTATGAAGACAGGGACCACTGAAGCTTTCTTT. The gene calls are TRBV19 and TRBJ1-1; TRBD1 aligns across 7 bases. The CDR3 covers 13 residues. Germline CDR1 and CDR2: LNHDA and SQIVND (reference sequence). Trimming cost V 7 bases and J 4 bases; bases outside gene matches: 6.

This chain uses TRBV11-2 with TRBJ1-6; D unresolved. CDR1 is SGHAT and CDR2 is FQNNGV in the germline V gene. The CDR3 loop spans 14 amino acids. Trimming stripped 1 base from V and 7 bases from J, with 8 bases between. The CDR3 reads CASSLVGGNSPLHF. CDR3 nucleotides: TGTGCCAGCAGCTTAGTCGGAGGGAATTCACCCCTCCACTTT.

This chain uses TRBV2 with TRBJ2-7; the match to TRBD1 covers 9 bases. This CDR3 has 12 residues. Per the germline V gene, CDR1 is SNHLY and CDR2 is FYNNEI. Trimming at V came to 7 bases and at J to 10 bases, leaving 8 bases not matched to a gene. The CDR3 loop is CASTQTGGRQYF. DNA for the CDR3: TGTGCCAGCACCCAAACAGGGGGCAGACAGTACTTC.

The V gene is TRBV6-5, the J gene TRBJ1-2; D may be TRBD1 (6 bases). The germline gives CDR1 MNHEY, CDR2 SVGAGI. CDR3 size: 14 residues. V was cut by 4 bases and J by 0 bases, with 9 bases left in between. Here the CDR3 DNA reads TGTGCCAGCAGTTCTGACAGGACTAACTATGGCTACACCTTC. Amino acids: CASSSDRTNYGYTF.

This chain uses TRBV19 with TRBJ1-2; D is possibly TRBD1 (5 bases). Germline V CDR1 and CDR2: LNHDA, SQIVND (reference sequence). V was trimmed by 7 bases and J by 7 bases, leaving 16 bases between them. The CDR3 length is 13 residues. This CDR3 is CASMAQGISGYTF. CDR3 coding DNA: TGTGCCAGTATGGCCCAGGGCATAAGTGGCTACACCTTC. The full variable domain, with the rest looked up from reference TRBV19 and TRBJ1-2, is DGGITQSPKYLFRKEGQNVTLSCEQNLNHDAMYWYRQDPGQGLRLIYYSQIVNDFQKGDIAEGYSVSREKKESFPLTVTSAQKNPTAFYLCASMAQGISGYTFGSGTRLTVV.

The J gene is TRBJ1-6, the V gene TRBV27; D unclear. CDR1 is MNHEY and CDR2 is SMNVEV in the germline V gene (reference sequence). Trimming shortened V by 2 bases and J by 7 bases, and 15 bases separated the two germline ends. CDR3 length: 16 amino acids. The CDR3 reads CASSLGSGRNNSPLHF. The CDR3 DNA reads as TGTGCCAGCAGTTTAGGTTCAGGACGGAACAATTCACCCCTCCACTTT.

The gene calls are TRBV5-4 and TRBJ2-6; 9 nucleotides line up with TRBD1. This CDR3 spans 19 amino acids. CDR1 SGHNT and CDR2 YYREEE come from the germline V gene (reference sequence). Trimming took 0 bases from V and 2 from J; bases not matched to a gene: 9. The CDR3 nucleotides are TGTGCCAGCAGCTTGGCCGTGGGACAGGGTCTCGCTGGGGCCAACGTCCTGACTTTC. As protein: CASSLAVGQGLAGANVLTF.

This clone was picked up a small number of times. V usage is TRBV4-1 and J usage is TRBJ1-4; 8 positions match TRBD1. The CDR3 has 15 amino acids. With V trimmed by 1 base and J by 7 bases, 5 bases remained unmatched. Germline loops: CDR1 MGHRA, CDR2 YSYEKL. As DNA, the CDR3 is TGCGCCAGCAGCCAAGTCGGGACAGGACGTGAAAAACTGTTTTTT. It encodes CASSQVGTGREKLFF.

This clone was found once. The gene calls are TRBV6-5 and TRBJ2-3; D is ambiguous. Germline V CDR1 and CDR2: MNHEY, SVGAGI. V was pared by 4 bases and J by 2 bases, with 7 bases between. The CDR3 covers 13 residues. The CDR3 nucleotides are TGTGCCAGCAGTTCCGCGAACACAGATACGCAGTATTTT. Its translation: CASSSANTDTQYF.

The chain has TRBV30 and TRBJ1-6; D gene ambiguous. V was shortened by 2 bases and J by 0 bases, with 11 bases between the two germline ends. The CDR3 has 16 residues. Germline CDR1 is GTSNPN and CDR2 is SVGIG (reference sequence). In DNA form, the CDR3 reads TGTGCCTGGAGTTTGAGGGTTAGCTCCTATAATTCACCCCTCCACTTT. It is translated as CAWSLRVSSYNSPLHF.

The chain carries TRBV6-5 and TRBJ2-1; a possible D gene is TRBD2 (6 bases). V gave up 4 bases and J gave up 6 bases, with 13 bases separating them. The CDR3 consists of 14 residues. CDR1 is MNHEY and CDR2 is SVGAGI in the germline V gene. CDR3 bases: TGTGCCAGCAGTTCCGCGTTCGGGGGCAATGAGCAGTTCTTC. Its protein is CASSSAFGGNEQFF.

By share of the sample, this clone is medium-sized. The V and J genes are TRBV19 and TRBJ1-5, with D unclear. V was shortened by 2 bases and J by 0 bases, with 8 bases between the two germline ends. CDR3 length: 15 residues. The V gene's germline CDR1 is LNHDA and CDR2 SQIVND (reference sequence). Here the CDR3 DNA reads TGTGCCAGTAGTATATCGGGGTATAGCAATCAGCCCCAGCATTTT. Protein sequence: CASSISGYSNQPQHF. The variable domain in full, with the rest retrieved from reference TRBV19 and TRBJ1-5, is DGGITQSPKYLFRKEGQNVTLSCEQNLNHDAMYWYRQDPGQGLRLIYYSQIVNDFQKGDIAEGYSVSREKKESFPLTVTSAQKNPTAFYLCASSISGYSNQPQHFGDGTRLSIL.

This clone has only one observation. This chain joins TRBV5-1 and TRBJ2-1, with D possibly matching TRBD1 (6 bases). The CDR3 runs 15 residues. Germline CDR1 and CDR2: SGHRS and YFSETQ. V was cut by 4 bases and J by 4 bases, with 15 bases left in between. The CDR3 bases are TGCGCCAGCAGCCCGACCTACAGGGATTACAATGAGCAGTTCTTC. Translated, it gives CASSPTYRDYNEQFF. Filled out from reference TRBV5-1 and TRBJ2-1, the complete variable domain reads KAGVTQTPRYLIKTRGQQVTLSCSPISGHRSVSWYQQTPGQGLQFLFEYFSETQRNKGNFPGRFSGRQFSNSRSEMNVSTLELGDSALYLCASSPTYRDYNEQFFGPGTRLTVL.

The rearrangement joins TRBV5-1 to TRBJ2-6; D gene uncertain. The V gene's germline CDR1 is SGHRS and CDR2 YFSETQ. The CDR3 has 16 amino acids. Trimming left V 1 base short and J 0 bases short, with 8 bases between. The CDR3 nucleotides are TGCGCCAGCAGCTTGACAGCCCTCTCTGGGGCCAACGTCCTGACTTTC. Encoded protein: CASSLTALSGANVLTF.

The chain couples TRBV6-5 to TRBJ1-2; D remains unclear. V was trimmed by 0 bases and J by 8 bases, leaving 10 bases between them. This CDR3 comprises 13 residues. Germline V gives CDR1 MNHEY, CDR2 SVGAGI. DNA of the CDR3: TGTGCCAGCAGTTACTCAGGAGGGAAAGGCTACACCTTC. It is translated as CASSYSGGKGYTF.

The CDR3 DNA is TGTGCCAGTAGTTCCCCTGGAGGGGAAAAACTGTTTTTT. Translation: CASSSPGGEKLFF. The chain employs TRBV19 and TRBJ1-4, with D uncertain. The CDR3 contains 13 residues. CDR1 and CDR2 from the germline V gene are LNHDA and SQIVND (reference sequence). Trimming removed 5 bases from V and 8 bases from J, with 12 bases in between.